What follows is one T cell receptor beta chain and its context. Antigen: not known. This CDR3 spans 12 amino acids. Germline V gene data show CDR1 as SGHTA and CDR2 as FQGNSA. With V trimmed by 4 bases and J by 8 bases, 2 bases remained unmatched. At collection, donors were nominally healthy, but unrecorded immune exposures were probable. With 60 Vbeta and 13 Jbeta primers, the PCR was carried out. Data came from immunoSEQ multiplex PCR; TCRdb stores just in-frame clones and leaves some out. The sample yields 150,000 to 200,000 clones, approximately 62% seen once. These data originate in a study of cytomegalovirus exposure and HLA in healthy donors. Study-level points and caveats: Specificity of a few CMV-associated chains for CMV antigens was verified in vitro. Analysis was carried out at a later point, and it linked a missense DCLRE1C variant to TCR beta V- and J-gene trimming.

Sequenced material: PBMCs. This clonotype was sampled from a man aged 45 to 65 in good health and CMV-seronegative. The rearrangement uses TRBV7-2 and TRBJ2-1; 7 bases match TRBD2. Here the CDR3 DNA reads TGTGCCAGCAGCTCTAGCGGTTATGAGCAGTTCTTC. It yields the protein CASSSSGYEQFF.